This T cell receptor beta chain derives from a study of spatial heterogeneity in lung cancer. This clonotype has ten or more counts. The antigen is undetermined. Overall study results and limits: Follow-up blood showed ubiquitous expanded tumor TCRs less than blood at resection did.

The V gene's germline CDR1 is MDHEN and CDR2 SYDVKM. The length of the CDR3 is 11 residues. Trimming removed 7 bases at V and 8 bases at J, with 11 bases between. TCRdb reprocessed the 5' RACE reads via MiXCR and lists one record per CDR3 protein. The repertoire includes about 23,000 distinct CDR3 sequences, around 4.7% of them detected once, and 5.2% sits in the top ten. Time point noted: sample taken at primary tumor resection. The sample in question was PBMCs, obtained at surgery. This clonotype was obtained from a male donor with early-stage non-small cell lung cancer. The rearrangement links TRBV28 to TRBJ1-2; D gene ambiguous. The CDR3 DNA sequence: TGTGCCAGCACTTTCGCGGACGGCTACACCTTC. Its translation is CASTFADGYTF.